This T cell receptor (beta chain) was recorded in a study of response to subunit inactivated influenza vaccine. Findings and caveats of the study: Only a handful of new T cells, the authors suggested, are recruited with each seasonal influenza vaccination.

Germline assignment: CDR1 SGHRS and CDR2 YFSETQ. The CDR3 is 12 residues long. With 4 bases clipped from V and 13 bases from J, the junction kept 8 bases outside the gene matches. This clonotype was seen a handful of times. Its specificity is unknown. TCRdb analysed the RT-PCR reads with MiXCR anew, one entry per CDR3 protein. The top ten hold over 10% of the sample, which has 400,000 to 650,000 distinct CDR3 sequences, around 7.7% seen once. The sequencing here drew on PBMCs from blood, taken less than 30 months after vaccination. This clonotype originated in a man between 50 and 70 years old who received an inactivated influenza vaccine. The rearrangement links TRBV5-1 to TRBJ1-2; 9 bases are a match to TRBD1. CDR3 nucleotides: TGCGCCAGCAGCCAGGGGACAGGGCATTCCACCTTC. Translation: CASSQGTGHSTF.